The clone carrying this T cell receptor (beta chain) has only a few counts. The antigen remains unidentified. The CDR3 consists of 14 residues. CDR1 and CDR2 (germline): MNHEY, SVGEGT. The V gene end was trimmed by 8 bases and the J gene end by 2 bases; junction bases not matched to a gene: 9. Each TCR cDNA molecule bore a unique molecular identifier. TCRdb called the 5' RACE reads again in MiXCR, with one record for every CDR3 protein. Of about 38,000 distinct CDR3 sequences in the sample, around 7% were seen once. This sample was taken from a study of spatial heterogeneity in lung cancer. Whole-study context: Across the raw uncorrected reads, a unique TCR and UMI combination was observed, on average, more than ten times.

Time point indicated: sample taken at primary tumor resection. Tumor, nontumor lung or frozen PBMC supplied whole RNA, sequenced without sorting. Study-wide results and limits: The study found ubiquitous expanded tumor TCRs in blood more at resection than follow-up.

The chain carries TRBV6-2 or TRBV6-3 and TRBJ2-7; 7 bases map to TRBD1. Here the sequenced sample was PBMCs, taken at surgery. This clonotype was obtained from a male donor with early-stage non-small cell lung cancer. In nucleotides, the CDR3 is TGTGCCAGCCAGGGGGACGGGTTTACCTACGAGCAGTACTTC. Translation: CASQGDGFTYEQYF.